These 27 T cell receptor beta chains originate from one sample sequenced in a study of blood T cell repertoires in COVID-19. Assay: immunoSEQ multiplex PCR; the TCRdb copy retains only in-frame clones and omits some. This table has around 280,000 clones, roughly nine tenths appearing once. The sample comprised PBMCs or T cells enriched from blood (not recorded which). These receptors were obtained from a woman in her thirties or forties who had recovered from COVID-19.

The rearrangement joins TRBV12-3 or TRBV12-4 to TRBJ1-5; D remains ambiguous. The germline V and J ends were trimmed by 3 bases and 0 bases, with 3 bases remaining between them. This CDR3 is 13 amino acids long. The CDR3 coding sequence is TGTGCCAGCAGTTTCATTAGCAATCAGCCCCAGCATTTT. Translated: CASSFISNQPQHF.

This chain uses TRBV6-1 with TRBJ2-7; a possible D gene is TRBD2 (7 bases). The germline CDR1 and CDR2 sequences are MNHNS and SASEGT. V lost 3 bases and J lost 1, with 16 bases in between. The CDR3 is 16 residues long. CDR3 nucleotide sequence: TGTGCCAGCAGTGATTGGGGGGGGCCACCATCCTACGAGCAGTACTTC. Amino acids: CASSDWGGPPSYEQYF.

The CDR3 protein is CASSYGGVGQPQHF. CDR3 DNA sequence: TGTGCCAGCAGTTACGGGGGGGTGGGTCAGCCCCAGCATTTT. The chain employs TRBV6-2 or TRBV6-3 and TRBJ1-5, with a possible D match to TRBD1 (5 bases). Germline V gene lookup returns CDR1 MNHEY and CDR2 SVGEGT. This CDR3 region has 14 residues. Trimming pared 2 bases from V and 6 bases from J, leaving 11 bases between.

In its sample, this clone was seen once. The chain has TRBV7-9 and TRBJ2-6, with D possibly matching TRBD1 (5 bases). V was pared by 5 bases and J by 2 bases, with 10 bases between. The CDR3 is 15 amino acids. Germline values: CDR1 SEHNR, CDR2 FQNEAQ (reference sequence). The CDR3 bases are TGTGCCAGCAGCCGGGTCAGGGCTGGGGCCAACGTCCTGACTTTC. Translating it yields CASSRVRAGANVLTF.

The chain links TRBV21-1 to TRBJ2-4; the table's D call, TRBD1, has no DNA check behind it. TRBV21-1 is a recognized pseudogene. The CDR3 contains 18 residues. CDR3 sequence reads: CASSKAGDREIAKNIQYF. Written as DNA, the CDR3 is TGTGCCAGCAGCAAAGCGGGGGACAGGGAGATAGCCAAAAACATTCAGTACTTC.

The chain joins TRBV4-2 to TRBJ1-2, with TRBD1 as a possible D gene (5 bases). V gave up 0 bases and J gave up 4 bases, with 15 bases separating them. The germline CDR1 and CDR2 sequences are LGHNA and YNFKEQ. This CDR3 spans 16 amino acids. CDR3 coding DNA: TGTGCCAGCAGCCAAGATGCGGGGGGTTCGGCCTATGGCTACACCTTC. Translating gives CASSQDAGGSAYGYTF.

The V call is TRBV4-1, the J call TRBJ2-1; TRBD2 aligns across 13 bases. J gave up 5 bases and V 3 bases, and 1 base lay outside the gene matches. The germline gives CDR1 MGHRA, CDR2 YSYEKL. CDR3 length: 15 amino acids. The CDR3, as DNA: TGCGCCAGCAGCCAGGGACTAGCGGGACACAATGAGCAGTTCTTC. Protein product: CASSQGLAGHNEQFF.

The CDR3 DNA is TGTGCCACCAGTGATTGGGGGACAGGGAGGGATGAGCAGTTCTTC. This translates into CATSDWGTGRDEQFF. This chain links TRBV24-1 with TRBJ2-1; 9 bases are a match to TRBD1. The CDR3 has 15 residues. Germline values: CDR1 KGHDR, CDR2 SFDVKD. The V segment lost 2 bases and the J segment 8 bases; nucleotides outside the gene matches: 6.

The sample holds one count of this clone. The chain is built from TRBV9 and TRBJ2-1; 13 nucleotides line up with TRBD2. This CDR3 region has 16 residues. The J segment lost 2 bases and the V segment lost 5 bases, leaving 4 bases of the junction unmatched. Germline V CDR1 and CDR2: SGDLS, YYNGEE. The CDR3 spells CASSLTSGRAYNEQFF. DNA for the CDR3: TGTGCCAGCAGTCTCACTAGCGGGAGGGCCTACAATGAGCAGTTCTTC.

The chain recombines TRBV14 with TRBJ2-1, with 8 bases fitting TRBD2. The V segment lost 4 bases and the J segment 3 bases; nucleotides outside the gene matches: 11. The CDR3 consists of 17 residues. Germline-derived CDR1 and CDR2 are SGHDN and FVKESK. CDR3 in DNA: TGTGCCAGCAGCCCTTTATGGGGTGCGGGAGGCTACAATGAGCAGTTCTTC. Its translation: CASSPLWGAGGYNEQFF.

V usage is TRBV28 and J usage is TRBJ2-7; D gene uncertain. This CDR3 is 12 amino acids long. Germline values: CDR1 MDHEN, CDR2 SYDVKM. V gave up 10 bases and J gave up 2 bases, with 12 bases separating them. The CDR3 bases are TGTGCCACCACTTACTCGCCCTACGAGCAGTACTTC. It is translated as CATTYSPYEQYF.

The count of this clone is one. The V and J genes are TRBV7-2 and TRBJ2-3; TRBD2 aligns across 14 bases. Losses at the gene ends were 5 bases for V and 5 bases for J; bases not matched to a gene: 6. Germline values: CDR1 SGHTA, CDR2 FQGNSA. The CDR3 is 16 residues long. CDR3 DNA: TGTGCCAGCAGCCGGGGACTAGCGGGAGCTATAGATACGCAGTATTTT. The encoded protein is CASSRGLAGAIDTQYF.

V is TRBV2 and J is TRBJ2-3; 15 bases line up with TRBD2. This CDR3 region has 16 residues. V shed 5 bases and J 6 bases; nucleotides not matched to a gene: 6. Germline V gene data show CDR1 as SNHLY and CDR2 as FYNNEI. The CDR3 DNA follows: TGTGCCAGCAGTTCCCGGACTAGCGGGAGGGGTGATACGCAGTATTTT. Amino acid sequence: CASSSRTSGRGDTQYF.

This clone was seen a few times. J is TRBJ1-2 and V is TRBV6-2 or TRBV6-3, with 7 bases that match TRBD1. CDR1 and CDR2 from the germline V gene are MNHEY and SVGEGT. The CDR3 consists of 14 residues. The trim removed 4 bases at V and 8 bases at J, leaving 10 bases unmatched. Here the CDR3 DNA reads TGTGCCAGCAGTTCCTCGACAGGGACAAGGGGCTACACCTTC. Protein: CASSSSTGTRGYTF.

The chain is built from TRBV3-1 (or the pseudogene TRBV3-2) and TRBJ2-4; 7 bases line up with TRBD2. Trimming cost V 2 bases and J 0 bases; bases outside gene matches: 16. Germline CDR1 reads LGHDT; CDR2 reads YNNKEL (reference sequence). The CDR3 contains 20 residues. The CDR3 nucleotides read TGTGCCAGCAGCCAACTTGAGAGTGGAGACCTAGCGGTAGCCAAAAACATTCAGTACTTC. This translates into CASSQLESGDLAVAKNIQYF.

This sequence joins TRBV5-1 and TRBJ2-1; 11 bases match TRBD2. Germline V CDR1 and CDR2: SGHRS, YFSETQ. The CDR3 sequence is 14 residues long. J gave up 9 bases and V 1 base, and 3 bases lay outside the gene matches. The CDR3 nucleotides read TGCGCCAGCAGCTTGATCCTAGCGGGAGGTGAGCAGTTCTTC. This gives the protein CASSLILAGGEQFF. Full variable domain (rest looked up from reference TRBV5-1 and TRBJ2-1): KAGVTQTPRYLIKTRGQQVTLSCSPISGHRSVSWYQQTPGQGLQFLFEYFSETQRNKGNFPGRFSGRQFSNSRSEMNVSTLELGDSALYLCASSLILAGGEQFFGPGTRLTVL.

CDR3 coding DNA: TGCGCCAGCAGCCAACAATCGGGGGGAGAGACCGGGGAGCTGTTTTTT. This sequence encodes CASSQQSGGETGELFF. The chain links TRBV4-3 to TRBJ2-2; 7 bases match TRBD2. The CDR3 has 16 residues. Germline V gives CDR1 LGHNA, CDR2 YSLEER. The V and J ends lost 2 bases and 5 bases, in that order; junction bases with no gene match: 8.

The V call is TRBV11-2, the J call TRBJ2-7, with a weak D call TRBD1 (6 bases). V lost 5 bases and J lost 13, with 18 bases in between. Looked up from germline, CDR1 is SGHAT and CDR2 is FQNNGV. This CDR3 spans 12 amino acids. CDR3 residues: CASSRFTDSIYF. CDR3 DNA: TGTGCCAGCAGCCGGTTTACGGACAGTATCTACTTC.

In this sample, this clone turned up a few times. The chain is built from TRBV9 and TRBJ1-2, with D perhaps matching TRBD1 (5 bases). Trimming removed 0 bases at V and 4 bases at J, with 7 bases between. The CDR3 sequence is 13 residues long. Germline V gene data show CDR1 as SGDLS and CDR2 as YYNGEE. For the CDR3, the DNA is TGTGCCAGCAGCGTAGGGGGCGTCTATGGCTACACCTTC. It encodes CASSVGGVYGYTF.

The rearrangement joins TRBV27 to TRBJ2-7; 9 bases are a match to TRBD1. Germline CDR1 is MNHEY and CDR2 is SMNVEV (reference sequence). The CDR3 runs 15 residues. With 7 bases clipped from V and 7 bases from J, the junction kept 14 bases outside the gene matches. As DNA, the CDR3 is TGTGCCAGCACCCCACCCCCGGGACAGGGTGAGGAGCAGTACTTC. It yields the protein CASTPPPGQGEEQYF.

J is TRBJ1-2 and V is TRBV27, with 7 bases lining up with TRBD1. The CDR3 has 19 residues. Germline CDR1 is MNHEY and CDR2 is SMNVEV (reference sequence). V trimming: 6 bases; J trimming: 3 bases; junction bases outside the gene matches: 22. The CDR3 protein is CASSLKAPGTAKFHYGYTF. CDR3 nucleotides: TGTGCCAGCAGCCTAAAGGCCCCCGGGACAGCCAAATTTCACTATGGCTACACCTTC.

The sample holds one count of this clone. Relative to the germline gene, one junction end is altered; a read error may explain this. V is TRBV30 and J is TRBJ2-1, with TRBD2 matching 8 bases. The V gene's germline CDR1 is GTSNPN and CDR2 SVGIG (reference sequence). The CDR3 has 15 residues. The DNA of the CDR3 is TGTGCCTGGAGTGACGCGCCCGCTAGCGGGCGACCTGTGCTCTTC. Its protein product is CAWSDAPASGRPVLF.

V gene TRBV27 combines with J gene TRBJ1-1, with 7 nucleotides matching TRBD1. CDR1 is MNHEY and CDR2 is SMNVEV in the germline V gene (reference sequence). With 5 bases clipped from V and 2 bases from J, the junction kept 11 bases outside the gene matches. The CDR3 is 16 amino acids. This chain's CDR3 is CASSKEQGNRNTEAFF. In DNA form, the CDR3 reads TGTGCCAGCAGTAAAGAACAGGGGAATCGAAACACTGAAGCTTTCTTT.

This rearrangement joins TRBV7-2 to TRBJ2-3; TRBD2 matches 11 bases. The trim removed 0 bases at V and 4 bases at J, leaving 9 bases unmatched. The CDR3 runs 18 residues. The germline gives CDR1 SGHTA, CDR2 FQGNSA. The CDR3 loop is CASSLARRLAGGPDTQYF. DNA of the CDR3: TGTGCCAGCAGCTTAGCGCGGAGGCTAGCGGGAGGACCAGATACGCAGTATTTT.

This clone has only one observation. The V gene is TRBV27, the J gene TRBJ2-5; TRBD1 aligns across 8 bases. The CDR3 spans 19 residues. Germline V gene sequence: CDR1 MNHEY, CDR2 SMNVEV (reference sequence). Germline trimming cut 0 bases from V and 4 bases from J; bases unmatched to any gene: 16. As DNA, the CDR3 is TGTGCCAGCAGTTTATCCCCTAGGACAGGGCGCCTAGTAATAGAGACCCAGTACTTC. This codes for CASSLSPRTGRLVIETQYF.

J is TRBJ2-1 and V is TRBV4-3; 7 positions match TRBD1. This CDR3 has 14 residues. Germline V gene data show CDR1 as LGHNA and CDR2 as YSLEER. Trimming cost V 4 bases and J 7 bases; bases outside gene matches: 7. Written as DNA, the CDR3 is TGCGCCAGCAGCCTAGAGGGGGCTAGAAATGAGCAGTTCTTC. This codes for CASSLEGARNEQFF.

This clone was seen only a few times. This chain connects TRBV7-3 to TRBJ2-1; D uncertain. Germline CDR1 SGHTA, CDR2 FQGTGA. The CDR3 loop spans 14 amino acids. V gave up 3 bases and J gave up 0 bases, with 6 bases separating them. In DNA form, the CDR3 reads TGTGCCAGCAGCTTGCGAAGCTCCTACAATGAGCAGTTCTTC. Encoded protein: CASSLRSSYNEQFF.